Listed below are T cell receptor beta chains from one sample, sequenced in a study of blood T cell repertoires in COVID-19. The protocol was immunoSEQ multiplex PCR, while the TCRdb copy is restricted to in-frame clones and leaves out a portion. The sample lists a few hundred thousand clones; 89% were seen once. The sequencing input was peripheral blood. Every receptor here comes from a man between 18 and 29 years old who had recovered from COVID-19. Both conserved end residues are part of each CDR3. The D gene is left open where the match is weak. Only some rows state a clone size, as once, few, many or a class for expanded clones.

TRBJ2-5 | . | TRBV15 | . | CATSRDLWGDETQYF | TGTGCCACCAGCAGAGATCTGTGGGGAGACGAGACCCAGTACTTC
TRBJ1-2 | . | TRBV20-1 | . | CSARDRGGYTF | TGCAGTGCTAGGGACAGAGGTGGCTACACCTTC
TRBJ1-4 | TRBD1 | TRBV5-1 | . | CASSVGTERPNEKLFF | TGCGCCAGCAGCGTGGGGACAGAGCGCCCTAATGAAAAACTGTTTTTT
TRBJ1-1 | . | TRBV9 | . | CASSVGGAGNTEAFF | TGTGCCAGCAGCGTAGGGGGCGCAGGAAACACTGAAGCTTTCTTT
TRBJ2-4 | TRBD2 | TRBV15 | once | CATSREGSGAPKNIQYF | TGTGCCACCAGCAGAGAAGGGAGCGGGGCCCCCAAAAACATTCAGTACTTC
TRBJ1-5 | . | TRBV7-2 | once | CASSPYSSNQPQHF | TGTGCCAGCAGCCCATACAGTAGCAATCAGCCCCAGCATTTT
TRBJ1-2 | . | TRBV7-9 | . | CASSADGGRTVQILYGYTF | TGTGCCAGCAGCGCCGACGGGGGTCGTACCGTTCAGATCCTCTATGGCTACACCTTC
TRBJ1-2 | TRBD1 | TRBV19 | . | CASSILTGGGYGYTF | TGTGCCAGTAGTATATTAACAGGGGGCGGCTATGGCTACACCTTC
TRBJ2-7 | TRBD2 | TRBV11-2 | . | CASGTSDGDYEQYF | TGTGCCAGCGGAACTAGCGACGGAGACTACGAGCAGTACTTC
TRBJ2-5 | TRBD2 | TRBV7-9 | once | CASSGLAGGPSETQYF | TGTGCCAGCAGCGGATTAGCGGGGGGGCCCAGTGAGACCCAGTACTTC
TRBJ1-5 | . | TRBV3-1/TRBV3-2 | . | CASSQEGVIGDRPDSNQPQHF | TGTGCCAGCAGCCAAGAAGGGGTAATAGGAGACAGGCCCGATAGCAATCAGCCCCAGCATTTT
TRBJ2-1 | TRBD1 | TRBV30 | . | CAWDRGHDNEQFF | TGTGCCTGGGACAGGGGGCACGACAATGAGCAGTTCTTC
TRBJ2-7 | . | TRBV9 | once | CASSVAPPGHYEQYF | TGTGCCAGCAGCGTAGCTCCCCCGGGACATTACGAGCAGTACTTC
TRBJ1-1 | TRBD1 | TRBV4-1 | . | CASSQDRGDPTEAFF | TGCGCCAGCAGCCAAGACAGGGGGGATCCCACTGAAGCTTTCTTT
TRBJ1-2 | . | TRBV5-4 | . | CASSHDIADGYTF | TGTGCCAGCAGTCATGACATAGCGGATGGCTACACCTTC
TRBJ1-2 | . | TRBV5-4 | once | CASSLGSGYTF | TGTGCCAGCAGCTTGGGGAGCGGCTACACCTTC
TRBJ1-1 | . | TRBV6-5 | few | CASSYQGEAFF | TGTGCCAGCAGTTATCAGGGGGAAGCTTTCTTT
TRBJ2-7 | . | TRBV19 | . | CASSIIEGGEQYF | TGTGCCAGTAGTATTATCGAGGGTGGCGAGCAGTACTTC
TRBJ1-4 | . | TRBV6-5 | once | CASSRQVYEKLFF | TGTGCCAGCAGTCGACAGGTTTATGAAAAACTGTTTTTT